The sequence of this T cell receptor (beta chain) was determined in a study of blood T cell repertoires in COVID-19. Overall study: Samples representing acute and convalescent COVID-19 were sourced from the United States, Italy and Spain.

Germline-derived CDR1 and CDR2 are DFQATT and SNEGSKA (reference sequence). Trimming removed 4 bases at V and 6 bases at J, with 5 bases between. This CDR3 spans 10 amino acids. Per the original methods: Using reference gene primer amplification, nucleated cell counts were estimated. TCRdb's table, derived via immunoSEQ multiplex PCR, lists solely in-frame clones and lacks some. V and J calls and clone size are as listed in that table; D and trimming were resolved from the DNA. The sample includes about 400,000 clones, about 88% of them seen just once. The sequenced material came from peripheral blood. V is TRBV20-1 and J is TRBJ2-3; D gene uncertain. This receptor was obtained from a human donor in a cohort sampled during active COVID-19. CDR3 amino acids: CSATRDTQYF. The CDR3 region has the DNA TGCAGTGCTACCCGGGATACGCAGTATTTT.